Sequencing of this T cell receptor (beta chain) was carried out in a study of blood T cell repertoires in COVID-19. Study in general: Italy, Spain and the United States were the sources of the convalescent and acute COVID-19 samples. From T cells, B-cell-depleted T cells, or PBMCs came the material, which was cDNA or gDNA.

In the original workflow: Amplified reference gene primers provided the basis for estimating nucleated cell counts. The protocol was immunoSEQ multiplex PCR, while the TCRdb copy is restricted to in-frame clones and leaves out a portion. The DNA gave D and trimming, while V, J and clone size come from that table. The data hold approximately 260,000 clones, with about 90% observed a single time. This CDR3 has 13 residues. The V gene's germline CDR1 is SGHNT and CDR2 YENEEA. The germline V and J ends were trimmed by 3 bases and 7 bases, with 10 bases remaining between them. Seattle participants joined during active infection and were tracked over time.

The chain links TRBV11-3 to TRBJ2-1, with D tentatively TRBD2 (6 bases). The TCR was taken from an older woman with COVID-19, enrolled during active disease. Sequenced input: peripheral blood. CDR3 coding DNA: TGTGCCAGCAGCTTTGTGAGCGGGAATGAGCAGTTCTTC. The encoded protein is CASSFVSGNEQFF.